Listed here are 10 T cell receptor beta chains from one sample, sequenced in a study of early T cells in non-severe SARS-CoV-2 infection. TCRdb ran MiXCR on the 5' RACE reads and lists one entry per CDR3 protein. Of 85,000 to 100,000 distinct CDR3 sequences detected, around 10% appear once; the ten largest clones hold approximately 5.3%. The sample consisted of whole blood. The receptors shown here come from an adult who was a healthcare worker with PCR-confirmed SARS-CoV-2 infection or an uninfected control (not recorded which).

V is TRBV6-2 or TRBV6-3 and J is TRBJ1-1; D is perhaps TRBD1 (6 bases). The CDR3 has 16 residues. Germline CDR1 and CDR2: MNHEY and SVGEGT. Trimming removed 8 bases at V and 5 bases at J, with 24 bases between. CDR3 amino acids: CASQGTDPIRETEAFF. CDR3 DNA: TGTGCCAGCCAGGGGACTGACCCCATTAGGGAAACTGAAGCTTTCTTT.

This clonotype was detected only a few times. The V and J genes are TRBV19 and TRBJ1-5; D is ambiguous. CDR1 LNHDA and CDR2 SQIVND come from the germline V gene (reference sequence). V lost 6 bases, J lost 6 bases, and 15 bases lay in between. The CDR3 is made up of 14 amino acids. CDR3 DNA: TGTGCCAGTAGCGAGGGAGGGTGGACTCAGCCCCAGCATTTT. The encoded protein is CASSEGGWTQPQHF.

This clonotype was detected ten times or more. The rearrangement uses TRBV28 and TRBJ1-5; the D gene is possibly TRBD1 (5 bases). CDR3 length equals 16 residues. Germline V gene data show CDR1 as MDHEN and CDR2 as SYDVKM. The V end lost 5 bases, the J end lost 1 base, and 15 bases lay between the germline ends. The CDR3 protein is CASSLGGFSSNQPQHF. The CDR3 bases are TGTGCCAGCAGTCTCGGGGGGTTTTCGAGCAATCAGCCCCAGCATTTT.

This clonotype was detected a few times. The chain carries TRBV5-4 and TRBJ2-3; D is unresolved. Trimming cost V 3 bases and J 7 bases, with 9 bases left between them. This CDR3 has 12 amino acids. Germline V CDR1 and CDR2: SGHNT, YYREEE (reference sequence). The CDR3 region has the DNA TGTGCCAGCAGCTCACCACGACATACGCAGTATTTT. Amino acids: CASSSPRHTQYF.

This clonotype occurred a few times. This rearrangement joins TRBV6-1 to TRBJ1-1; weak D call: TRBD1 (6 bases). Germline V lookup: CDR1 MNHNS, CDR2 SASEGT. V lost 0 bases and J 12 bases, leaving 17 bases between the germline ends. This CDR3 contains 14 residues. CDR3 bases: TGTGCCAGCAGTGAAGCCCCGGGGGCGAGGGAGTCTTTCTTT. Its translation is CASSEAPGARESFF.

This clonotype was seen many times. The genes are TRBV11-2 and TRBJ2-1, with 9 bases matching TRBD2. Looked up from germline, CDR1 is SGHAT and CDR2 is FQNNGV. Losses at the gene ends were 5 bases for V and 4 bases for J; bases not matched to a gene: 6. The CDR3 runs 15 residues. Written as DNA, the CDR3 is TGTGCCAGCAGCCGAAGCGGGAGGATTTACAATGAGCAGTTCTTC. Its protein product is CASSRSGRIYNEQFF. Using reference TRBV11-2 and TRBJ2-1 for the parts outside the CDR3, the full variable domain is EAGVAQSPRYKIIEKRQSVAFWCNPISGHATLYWYQQILGQGPKLLIQFQNNGVVDDSQLPKDRFSAERLKGVDSTLKIQPAKLEDSAVYLCASSRSGRIYNEQFFGPGTRLTVL.

This clonotype was recorded a few times. The CDR3 coding sequence is TGTGCCAGCACCCGGATCTTAGGGGCACAAGGATCACCCCTCCACTTT. This encodes CASTRILGAQGSPLHF. J is TRBJ1-6 and V is TRBV6-2 or TRBV6-3, with TRBD1 as a possible D gene (5 bases). Deletions cut 7 bases from V and 10 bases from J, with 23 bases between. The germline V gene encodes CDR1 MNHEY and CDR2 SVGEGT. This CDR3 has 16 amino acids.

The sample holds many counts of this clonotype. The V gene is TRBV5-1, the J gene TRBJ1-2; 9 bases map to TRBD1. Germline loops: CDR1 SGHRS, CDR2 YFSETQ. The junction had 4 bases not matched to a gene; V was cut back by 4 bases and J by 6 bases. The CDR3 runs to 13 residues. The CDR3 nucleotides are TGCGCCAGCAGCCGGGGACAGGGAGATGGCTACACCTTC. Its translation is CASSRGQGDGYTF.

This sequence joins TRBV27 and TRBJ1-2; D call uncertain. The CDR3 is 14 residues long. Germline values: CDR1 MNHEY, CDR2 SMNVEV (reference sequence). V was trimmed by 5 bases and J by 5 bases, leaving 15 bases between them. The CDR3 DNA sequence: TGTGCCAGCAGTCCAACGTACATTCCGTATGGCTACACCTTC. This encodes CASSPTYIPYGYTF.

The J gene is TRBJ2-7, the V gene TRBV9; TRBD2 matches 7 bases. After removal of 0 bases from V and 3 bases from J, the junction contained 6 bases not matched to a gene. CDR3 length: 15 residues. Germline values: CDR1 SGDLS, CDR2 YYNGEE. The CDR3 DNA sequence: TGTGCCAGCAGCGTAGTCCGGGGGGAATGCTACGAGCAGTACTTC. It specifies CASSVVRGECYEQYF.